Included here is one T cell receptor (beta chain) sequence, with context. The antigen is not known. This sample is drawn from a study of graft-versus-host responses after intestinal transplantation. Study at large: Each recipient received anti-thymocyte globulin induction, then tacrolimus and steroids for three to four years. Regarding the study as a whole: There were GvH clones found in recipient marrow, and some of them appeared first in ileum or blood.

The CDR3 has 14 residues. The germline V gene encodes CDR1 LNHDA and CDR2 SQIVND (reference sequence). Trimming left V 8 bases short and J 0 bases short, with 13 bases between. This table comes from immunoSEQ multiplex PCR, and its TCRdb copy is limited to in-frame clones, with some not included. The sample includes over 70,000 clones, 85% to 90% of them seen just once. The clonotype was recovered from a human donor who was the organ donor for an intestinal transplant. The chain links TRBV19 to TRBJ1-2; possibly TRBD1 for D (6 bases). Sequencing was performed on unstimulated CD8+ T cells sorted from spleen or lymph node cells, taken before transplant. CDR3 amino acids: CASQGQTANYGYTF. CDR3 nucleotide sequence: TGTGCCAGTCAGGGGCAGACAGCTAACTATGGCTACACCTTC.